The present T cell receptor (beta chain) was sequenced within a study of cytomegalovirus exposure and HLA in healthy donors. Concerning this clone: The antigen remains undetermined.

Findings of the study overall: Most sequenced TCRs were rare (though some public TCRs occurred in many donors). Several of the most significant clusters were apparently associated with common viral pathogens in a later analysis. The study listed 150 to 200 cytomegalovirus-associated TCR beta chains.

The PCR had 60 Vbeta and 13 Jbeta primers. Original analysis: Later work found around 72 million unique TCR beta chains, with about 10 million shared. Measured with immunoSEQ multiplex PCR; TCRdb has only the in-frame clones, and not every one. That table is the source of V, J and clone size, and D and trimming were worked out from the DNA. The sample contains around 250,000 clones, roughly 91% of which appear only once. This CDR3 spans 15 amino acids. V shed 3 bases, J shed 4 bases, and the junction held 6 bases outside the gene matches. Germline V gene sequence: CDR1 MNHNS, CDR2 SASEGT. The sequenced material came from PBMCs. The TCR comes from a girl aged 2-10 years in good health and CMV-seronegative. The gene calls are TRBV6-1 and TRBJ1-1, with TRBD1 matching over 9 bases. CDR3 DNA: TGTGCCAGCAGTGATGGGGGACAGGGCGCCACTGAAGCTTTCTTT. Its translation is CASSDGGQGATEAFF.